This T cell receptor (beta chain) was obtained from a study of shared clonotypes between healthy human individuals. Study-wide results and limits: Sampling involved blood alone; tissue repertoires likely differ. Sorted-subset samples were not fully sequenced, rarefaction indicated.

Original processing notes: Junction-only sequences without quality scores came from ImmunoSEQ, so filtering differed. Profiled with immunoSEQ multiplex PCR; TCRdb holds only in-frame clones, not every one. That table is the source of V, J and clone size, and D and trimming were worked out from the DNA. The profile shows some 360,000 clones, more than 60% of them singletons. This clone turned up a few times. Its antigen remains unknown. The ends were cut back, 1 base at V and 0 bases at J, with 13 bases in the middle. The germline gives CDR1 SGHVS, CDR2 FNYEAQ. The CDR3 has 18 residues. The TCR sequence derives from a man younger than 40 in good health. V is TRBV7-6 and J is TRBJ2-6; D is possibly TRBD1 or TRBD2 (5 bases each). The sequenced sample was memory CD4+ T cells sorted from blood. The subset denotes: CD45RA-negative fraction. The CDR3 spells CASSLGWDGTSGANVLTF. For the CDR3, the DNA is TGTGCCAGCAGCTTAGGATGGGACGGAACCTCTGGGGCCAACGTCCTGACTTTC.